These 8 T cell receptor beta chains originate from one sample sequenced in a study of blood T cells in healthy people across ages. Through a sample-barcoded 5' primer and a J-beta primer mix, a second PCR was run for roughly 7 to 11 cycles. TCRdb redid the calling of the 5' RACE reads with MiXCR, one entry per CDR3 protein. The data hold about 2 million distinct CDR3 sequences, with 49% observed a single time. Sequenced sample: blood. These receptors were taken from a woman aged 40 to 50 in good health.

This clonotype was seen a few times. The chain recombines TRBV4-1 with TRBJ2-3; D is ambiguous. Germline values: CDR1 MGHRA, CDR2 YSYEKL. Trimming left V 1 base short and J 6 bases short, with 14 bases between. CDR3 length equals 15 residues. CDR3 sequence (DNA): TGCGCCAGCAGCCAAGGGAGAAGGACCTGGGATACGCAGTATTTT. This codes for CASSQGRRTWDTQYF.

V gene TRBV28 combines with J gene TRBJ1-4; D remains ambiguous. Germline V gene lookup returns CDR1 MDHEN and CDR2 SYDVKM. This CDR3 is 15 amino acids long. V was trimmed by 5 bases and J by 0 bases, leaving 10 bases between them. CDR3: CASSPHLTTNEKLFF. The CDR3 region has the DNA TGTGCCAGCAGTCCACACCTTACAACTAATGAAAAACTGTTTTTT. The full variable domain, its missing parts supplied by reference TRBV28 and TRBJ1-4, is DVKVTQSSRYLVKRTGEKVFLECVQDMDHENMFWYRQDPGLGLRLIYFSYDVKMKEKGDIPEGYSVSREKKERFSLILESASTNQTSMYLCASSPHLTTNEKLFFGSGTQLSVL.

The chain links TRBV5-1 to TRBJ2-5; D uncertain. The germline CDR1 and CDR2 sequences are SGHRS and YFSETQ. The CDR3 loop spans 14 amino acids. V was pared by 4 bases and J by 4 bases, with 14 bases between. The CDR3, as DNA: TGCGCCAGCAGCGTGGAAAGTCTCGGAGAGACCCAGTACTTC. This encodes CASSVESLGETQYF.

The CDR3 is CASSPSVGVTNYGYTF. The CDR3 bases are TGTGCCAGCAGTCCGTCGGTAGGGGTTACTAACTATGGCTACACCTTC. The chain joins TRBV27 to TRBJ1-2; D possibly corresponds to TRBD1 (5 bases). V gave up 5 bases and J gave up 0 bases, with 16 bases separating them. Germline values: CDR1 MNHEY, CDR2 SMNVEV (reference sequence). The CDR3 contains 16 residues.

The chain recombines TRBV7-2 with TRBJ2-3, with a weak D call TRBD2 (6 bases). V shed 2 bases and J shed 4 bases, with 10 bases lying between them. This CDR3 has 14 residues. CDR1 is SGHTA and CDR2 is FQGNSA in the germline V gene. CDR3 nucleotides: TGTGCCAGCAGCTTACGGAGGGTTGCAGATACGCAGTATTTT. Translation: CASSLRRVADTQYF.

Ten or more counts support this clonotype. The chain joins TRBV9 to TRBJ2-5; the D gene could be TRBD1 or TRBD2 (5 bases each). This CDR3 contains 14 residues. V was clipped by 3 bases and J by 1 base, with 10 bases between them. Per the germline V gene, CDR1 is SGDLS and CDR2 is YYNGEE. CDR3 coding DNA: TGTGCCAGCAGCGGTGGGGGTTCCCAAGAGACCCAGTACTTC. Translating gives CASSGGGSQETQYF.

This clonotype has a count of ten or more. The rearrangement links TRBV12-3 or TRBV12-4 to TRBJ2-7; a possible D gene is TRBD2 (6 bases). The V and J ends lost 7 bases and 4 bases respectively, with 20 bases between them. The CDR3 is made up of 15 amino acids. CDR3 in amino acids: CASTADRDLRYEQYF. The CDR3 coding sequence is TGTGCCAGCACCGCAGACCGGGACTTACGGTACGAGCAGTACTTC.

The chain couples TRBV12-3 or TRBV12-4 to TRBJ1-5; 8 bases agree with TRBD1. The CDR3 spans 16 residues. V dropped 5 bases and J dropped 5; count of bases not matched to a gene: 11. CDR3 sequence: CASSRAGTGGDQPQHF. Here the CDR3 DNA reads TGTGCCAGCAGTCGGGCCGGGACAGGAGGGGATCAGCCCCAGCATTTT.